What follows is one T cell receptor beta chain and its context. Its antigen remains unidentified. This sample is part of a study of spatial heterogeneity in lung cancer. The CDR3 spans 14 residues. The germline V gene encodes CDR1 ENHRY and CDR2 SYGVKD. V dropped 0 bases and J dropped 3 bases, with 9 bases sitting between them. Study-wide points: The number of expanded tumor alpha and beta chains correlated with mutation number.

One entry per CDR3 protein results from TCRdb running MiXCR on the 5' RACE reads. In the table there are some 20,000 distinct CDR3 sequences, 7% of which are singletons. Time point denoted: sample taken at primary tumor resection. The source of this sequence is a female donor with early-stage non-small cell lung cancer. The chain has TRBV10-3 and TRBJ2-7; D is unresolved. Sample: lung tumor tissue, taken at surgery. In nucleotides, the CDR3 is TGTGCCATCAGTGAGTCGGCTGGGCTCTACGAGCAGTACTTC. Amino acid sequence: CAISESAGLYEQYF.